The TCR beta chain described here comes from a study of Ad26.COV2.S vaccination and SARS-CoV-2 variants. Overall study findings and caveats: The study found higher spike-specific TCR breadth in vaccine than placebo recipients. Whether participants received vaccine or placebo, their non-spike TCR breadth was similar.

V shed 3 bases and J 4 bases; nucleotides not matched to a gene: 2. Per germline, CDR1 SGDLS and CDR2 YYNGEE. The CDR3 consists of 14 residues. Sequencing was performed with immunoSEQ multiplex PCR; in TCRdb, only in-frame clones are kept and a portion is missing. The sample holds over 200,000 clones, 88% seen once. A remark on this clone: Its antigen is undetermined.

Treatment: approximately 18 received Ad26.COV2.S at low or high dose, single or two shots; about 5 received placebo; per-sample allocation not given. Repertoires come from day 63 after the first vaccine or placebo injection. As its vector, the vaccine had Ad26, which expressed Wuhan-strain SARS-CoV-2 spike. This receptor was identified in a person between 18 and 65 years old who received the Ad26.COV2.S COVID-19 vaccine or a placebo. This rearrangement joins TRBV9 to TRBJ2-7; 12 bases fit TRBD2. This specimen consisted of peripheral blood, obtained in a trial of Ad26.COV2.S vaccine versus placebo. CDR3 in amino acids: CASSAGLAGYEQYF. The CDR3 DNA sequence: TGTGCCAGCAGCGCAGGACTAGCGGGGTACGAGCAGTACTTC. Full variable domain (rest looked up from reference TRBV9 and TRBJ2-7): DSGVTQTPKHLITATGQRVTLRCSPRSGDLSVYWYQQSLDQGLQFLIQYYNGEERAKGNILERFSAQQFPDLHSELNLSSLELGDSALYFCASSAGLAGYEQYFGPGTRLTVT.